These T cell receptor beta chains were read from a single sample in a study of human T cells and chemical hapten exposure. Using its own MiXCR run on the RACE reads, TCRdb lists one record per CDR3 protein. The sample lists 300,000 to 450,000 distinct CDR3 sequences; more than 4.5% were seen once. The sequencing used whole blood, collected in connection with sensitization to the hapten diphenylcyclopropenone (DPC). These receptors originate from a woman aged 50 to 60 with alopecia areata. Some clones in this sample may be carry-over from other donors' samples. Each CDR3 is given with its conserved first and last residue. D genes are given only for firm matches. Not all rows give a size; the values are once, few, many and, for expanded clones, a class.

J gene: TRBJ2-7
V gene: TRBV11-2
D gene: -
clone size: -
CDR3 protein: CASSLAGGPGYEQYF
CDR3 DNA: TGTGCCAGCAGCTTAGCCGGGGGGCCGGGCTACGAGCAGTACTTC

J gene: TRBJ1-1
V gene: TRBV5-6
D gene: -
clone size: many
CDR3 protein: CASSLAQGRTEAFF
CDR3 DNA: TGTGCCAGCAGCTTGGCTCAGGGACGCACTGAAGCTTTCTTT

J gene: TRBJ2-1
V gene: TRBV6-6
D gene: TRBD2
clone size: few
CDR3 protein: CASSRPSGVSYNEQFF
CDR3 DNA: TGTGCCAGCAGTAGACCGAGCGGGGTCTCCTACAATGAGCAGTTCTTC

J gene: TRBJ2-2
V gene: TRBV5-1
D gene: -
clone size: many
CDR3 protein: CASSSGPFPGELFF
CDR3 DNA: TGCGCCAGCAGCTCGGGACCCTTCCCCGGGGAGCTGTTTTTT

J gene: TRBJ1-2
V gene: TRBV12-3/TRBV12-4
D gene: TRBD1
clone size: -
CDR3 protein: CASSPRMVRGNYGYTF
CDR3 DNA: TGTGCCAGCAGTCCAAGAATGGTCAGGGGGAACTATGGCTACACCTTC

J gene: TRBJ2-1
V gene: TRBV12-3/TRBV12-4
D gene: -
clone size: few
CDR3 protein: CASRYSYNEQFF
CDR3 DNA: TGTGCCAGCAGGTACTCCTACAATGAGCAGTTCTTC

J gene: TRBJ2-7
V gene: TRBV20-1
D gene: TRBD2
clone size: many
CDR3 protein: CSASPLLAGGPYEQYF
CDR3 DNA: TGCAGTGCTAGTCCGTTACTAGCGGGAGGGCCCTACGAGCAGTACTTC

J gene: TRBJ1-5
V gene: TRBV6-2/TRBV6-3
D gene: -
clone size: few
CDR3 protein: CASGEGRQPQHF
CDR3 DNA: TGTGCCAGCGGGGAGGGCCGGCAGCCCCAGCATTTT

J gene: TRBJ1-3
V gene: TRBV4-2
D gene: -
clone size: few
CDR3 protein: CASSRTSNSGNTIYF
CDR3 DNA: TGTGCCAGCAGTCGGACTTCGAACTCTGGAAACACCATATATTTT

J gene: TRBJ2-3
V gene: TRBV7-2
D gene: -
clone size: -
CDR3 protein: CASSFWAGTDTQYF
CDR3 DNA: TGTGCCAGCAGCTTTTGGGCAGGCACAGATACGCAGTATTTT

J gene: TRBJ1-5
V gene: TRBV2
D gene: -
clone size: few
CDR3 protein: CASKTDSNTQPQHF
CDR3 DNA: TGTGCCAGCAAAACGGACTCAAACACTCAGCCCCAGCATTTT

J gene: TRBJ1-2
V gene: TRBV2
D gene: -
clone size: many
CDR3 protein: CASTGMDYGYTF
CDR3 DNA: TGTGCCAGCACAGGGATGGACTATGGCTACACCTTC

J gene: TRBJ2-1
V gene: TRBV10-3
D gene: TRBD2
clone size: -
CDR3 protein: CAIRPGLAGRNEQFF
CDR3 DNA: TGTGCCATCAGACCGGGACTAGCGGGCCGGAATGAGCAGTTCTTC

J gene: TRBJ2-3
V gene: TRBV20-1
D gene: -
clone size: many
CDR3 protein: CSAPPAASTDTQYF
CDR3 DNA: TGCAGTGCACCTCCAGCGGCTAGCACAGATACGCAGTATTTT

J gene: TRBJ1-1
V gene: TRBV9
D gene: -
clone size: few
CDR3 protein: CASSVGGRAEAFF
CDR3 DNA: TGTGCCAGCAGCGTAGGCGGGAGGGCTGAAGCTTTCTTT

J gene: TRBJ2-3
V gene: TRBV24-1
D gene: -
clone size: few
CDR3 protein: CATSGWDAASTDTQYF
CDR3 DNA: TGTGCCACCAGTGGATGGGACGCAGCTAGCACAGATACGCAGTATTTT